Following are 8 T cell receptor beta chains from one sample sequenced in a study of T cell responses to AZD1222 COVID-19 vaccine. Using immunoSEQ multiplex PCR, the repertoire was profiled, and TCRdb retains in-frame clones only, with some absent. This repertoire shows about 96,000 clones, 80% to 90% found once; its top ten account for roughly 1.7%. This material consisted of peripheral blood, taken on day 0 of AZD1222 vaccination. Receptor source: an adult in good health.

The rearrangement links TRBV2 to TRBJ2-7; no clear D gene. Germline V lookup: CDR1 SNHLY, CDR2 FYNNEI. V was trimmed by 8 bases and J by 0 bases, leaving 20 bases between them. The CDR3 is 16 amino acids. The CDR3 here is CASAIASWQNSYEQYF. Written as DNA, the CDR3 is TGTGCCAGCGCGATAGCAAGTTGGCAGAACTCCTACGAGCAGTACTTC.

The rearrangement links TRBV5-4 to TRBJ1-2; a weak D match, TRBD1 (5 bases). This CDR3 is built from 14 residues. Germline V CDR1 and CDR2: SGHNT, YYREEE (reference sequence). V dropped 6 bases and J dropped 2 bases, with 14 bases sitting between them. DNA for the CDR3: TGTGCCAGCACCGAGGGGACTGCGAACTATGGCTACACCTTC. This gives the protein CASTEGTANYGYTF.

The chain joins TRBV6-5 to TRBJ2-5; D perhaps matches TRBD2 (6 bases). Germline CDR1 is MNHEY and CDR2 is SVGAGI. This CDR3 is built from 15 residues. Trimming removed 5 bases at V and 1 base at J, with 14 bases between. CDR3 region: CASSREGGLQETQYF. The CDR3 region has the DNA TGTGCCAGCAGTCGCGAAGGAGGGCTCCAAGAGACCCAGTACTTC.

The chain links TRBV10-3 to TRBJ1-4, with a possible D match to TRBD1 (5 bases). Per the germline V gene, CDR1 is ENHRY and CDR2 is SYGVKD. Trimming cost V 3 bases and J 6 bases, with 8 bases left between them. CDR3 size: 13 residues. CDR3 loop: CAISDRGDEKLFF. CDR3 in DNA: TGTGCCATCAGTGACCGGGGCGATGAAAAACTGTTTTTT.

This clone was recorded once. The rearrangement links TRBV7-3 to TRBJ1-2, with D possibly being TRBD1 (5 bases). In germline, CDR1 is SGHTA, CDR2 FQGTGA. V was cut by 0 bases and J by 4 bases, with 12 bases left in between. This CDR3 spans 15 amino acids. CDR3 nucleotides: TGTGCCAGCAGCTTAACGGGCGACAGAGGCTATGGCTACACCTTC. Amino acid sequence: CASSLTGDRGYGYTF.

Here the CDR3 DNA reads TGTGCCAGCAGAACCACTACCGTGGGAGGAGCTGAAGCTTTCTTT. Protein product: CASRTTTVGGAEAFF. J is TRBJ1-1 and V is TRBV28; D is ambiguous. This CDR3 contains 15 residues. Germline loops: CDR1 MDHEN, CDR2 SYDVKM. V lost 6 bases and J 6 bases, leaving 20 bases between the germline ends.

This clone is a singleton in its sample. This sequence joins TRBV27 and TRBJ2-5, with D tentatively TRBD2 (7 bases). This CDR3 has 17 residues. V was cut by 1 base and J by 4 bases, with 19 bases left in between. The germline V gene encodes CDR1 MNHEY and CDR2 SMNVEV (reference sequence). The CDR3 is CASSLWGGPISGETQYF. Here the CDR3 DNA reads TGTGCCAGCAGTTTATGGGGGGGGCCGATATCGGGAGAGACCCAGTACTTC.

The chain recombines TRBV6-2 or TRBV6-3 with TRBJ1-4; D is possibly TRBD1 (6 bases). Trimming took off 2 bases at V and 5 bases at J, with 12 bases between the two ends. Per the germline V gene, CDR1 is MNHEY and CDR2 is SVGEGT. The CDR3 covers 15 residues. CDR3 protein: CASSYLGQSNEKLFF. CDR3 DNA sequence: TGTGCCAGCAGTTACCTTGGACAGAGCAATGAAAAACTGTTTTTT.